Below are 10 T cell receptor beta chains sequenced from a single sample in a study of blood T cell repertoires in COVID-19. TCRdb's copy holds only in-frame clones and misses some; the assay was immunoSEQ multiplex PCR. In the table there are 210,000 or so clones, about nine tenths of which are singletons. The sample was peripheral blood. The receptors stem from a woman aged 55-75 years with acute or convalescent COVID-19.

This chain joins TRBV6-6 and TRBJ1-1; D is perhaps TRBD1 (5 bases). Trimming took off 0 bases at V and 7 bases at J, with 15 bases between the two ends. This CDR3 has 15 amino acids. Germline-derived CDR1 and CDR2 are MNHNY and SVGAGI (reference sequence). The DNA of the CDR3 is TGTGCCAGCAGTTACTCGAGGTCCCCAACAGGTGAAGCTTTCTTT. Translated: CASSYSRSPTGEAFF.

This sequence joins TRBV28 and TRBJ2-1; 11 bases are shared with TRBD2. The length of the CDR3 is 16 residues. Germline CDR1 MDHEN, CDR2 SYDVKM. V lost 5 bases, J lost 6 bases, and 9 bases stayed unmatched. CDR3 sequence reads: CASSASGTSGFNEQFF. As DNA, the CDR3 is TGTGCCAGCAGTGCATCCGGGACTAGCGGTTTCAATGAGCAGTTCTTC.

The chain joins TRBV7-2 to TRBJ2-7, with TRBD2 identical over 14 bases. With 5 bases clipped from V and 5 bases from J, the junction kept 5 bases outside the gene matches. CDR1 and CDR2 (germline): SGHTA, FQGNSA. There are 15 residues in the CDR3. The CDR3 region has the DNA TGTGCCAGCAGCCCGACTAGCGGGGGGGTCGACGAGCAGTACTTC. Translation: CASSPTSGGVDEQYF.

The CDR3 coding sequence is TGTGCCAGCAGTGAAGTAACAGTTGTGCAGCCCCAGCATTTT. It encodes CASSEVTVVQPQHF. This chain joins TRBV2 and TRBJ1-5, with D unclear. CDR1 is SNHLY, CDR2 FYNNEI, per germline. This CDR3 contains 14 residues. The V end was cut by 1 base, the J end by 7 bases, with 11 bases between.

The gene calls are TRBV18 and TRBJ1-1; tentatively, D is TRBD1 (6 bases). The CDR3 length is 15 residues. Trimming cost V 3 bases and J 10 bases, with 21 bases left between them. Per the germline V gene, CDR1 is KGHSH and CDR2 is LQKENI. This CDR3 reads CASSPSGAAQVGAFF. Here the CDR3 DNA reads TGTGCCAGCTCACCCTCAGGGGCTGCTCAGGTGGGAGCTTTCTTT.

On this clone itself: At one of its ends the junction is not consistent with the germline gene, which may arise from a read error. The CDR3 nucleotides read TGTGCCAGCAGTATCCCGAGGGACAGGGAGTGGTACACCATATATTTT. Translation: CASSIPRDREWYTIYF. The rearrangement links TRBV19 to TRBJ1-3, with 9 bases lining up with TRBD1. The CDR3 spans 16 residues. Germline loops: CDR1 LNHDA, CDR2 SQIVND (reference sequence). The full variable domain, rest sourced from reference TRBV19 and TRBJ1-3, is DGGITQSPKYLFRKEGQNVTLSCEQNLNHDAMYWYRQDPGQGLRLIYYSQIVNDFQKGDIAEGYSVSREKKESFPLTVTSAQKNPTAFYLCASSIPRDREWYTIYFGEGSWLTVV.

V and J are TRBV4-1 and TRBJ1-3, with D unresolved. Per the germline V gene, CDR1 is MGHRA and CDR2 is YSYEKL. Trimming removed 0 bases from V and 7 bases from J, with 16 bases in between. The CDR3 sequence is 16 residues long. The CDR3 coding sequence is TGCGCCAGCAGCCAAGATACCGGGCTTGCGGGGAACACCATATATTTT. This gives the protein CASSQDTGLAGNTIYF.

This clone was seen only once. The rearrangement joins TRBV19 to TRBJ1-3; D is undetermined. V lost 5 bases and J lost 4, with 9 bases in between. The CDR3 extends over 13 amino acids. CDR1 is LNHDA, CDR2 SQIVND, per germline (reference sequence). The CDR3 sequence is CASSVSQGNTIYF. CDR3 nucleotide sequence: TGTGCCAGTAGTGTTTCACAGGGAAACACCATATATTTT.

The chain links TRBV5-6 to TRBJ2-7; D remains unclear. CDR1 is SGHDT and CDR2 is YYEEEE in the germline V gene. With 2 bases removed from V and 5 bases from J, the gap between germline ends came to 8 bases. The CDR3 sequence is 12 residues long. DNA of the CDR3: TGTGCCAGCAGCTTTCTAATGAACGAGCAGTACTTC. Residues: CASSFLMNEQYF.

The chain joins TRBV5-4 to TRBJ1-5; 7 nucleotides match TRBD1. Germline V CDR1 and CDR2: SGHNT, YYREEE (reference sequence). The CDR3 consists of 14 residues. Germline trimming cut 4 bases from V and 6 bases from J; bases unmatched to any gene: 7. DNA for the CDR3: TGTGCCAGCAGCGCCGACAGGGCGGGTCAGCCCCAGCATTTT. Its protein is CASSADRAGQPQHF.